This T cell receptor (beta chain) was identified in a study of cytomegalovirus exposure and HLA in healthy donors. Study-wide findings and caveats: Clonal expansion was found to be greater in HLA-associated TCR beta chains than in equally common others in a later analysis. Analysis was carried out at a later point, and it linked a missense DCLRE1C variant to TCR beta V- and J-gene trimming.

The PCR contained 60 Vbeta and 13 Jbeta primers. Study processing details: In a later analysis, of 84 million or so unique beta chains, roughly 9.9 million appeared in at least two donors. Clones were read by immunoSEQ multiplex PCR, and TCRdb kept only the in-frame ones, dropping some. The D gene and trimming were derived from the DNA, and the V and J assignments and clone size from that table. The table includes around 76,000 clones, 78% detected once. V shed 5 bases and J shed 1 base, with 8 bases lying between them. CDR3 length equals 13 residues. From germline, CDR1 is SNHLY and CDR2 FYNNEI. Turning to this clone: Its antigen is currently unknown.

The sample was PBMCs. The chain is built from TRBV2 and TRBJ2-5; possible D gene TRBD1, 5 bases. The clonotype comes from a man between 40 and 49 years old in good health and CMV-seronegative. This CDR3 reads CASSRQLQETQYF. Written as DNA, the CDR3 is TGTGCCAGCAGTAGACAGCTCCAAGAGACCCAGTACTTC.